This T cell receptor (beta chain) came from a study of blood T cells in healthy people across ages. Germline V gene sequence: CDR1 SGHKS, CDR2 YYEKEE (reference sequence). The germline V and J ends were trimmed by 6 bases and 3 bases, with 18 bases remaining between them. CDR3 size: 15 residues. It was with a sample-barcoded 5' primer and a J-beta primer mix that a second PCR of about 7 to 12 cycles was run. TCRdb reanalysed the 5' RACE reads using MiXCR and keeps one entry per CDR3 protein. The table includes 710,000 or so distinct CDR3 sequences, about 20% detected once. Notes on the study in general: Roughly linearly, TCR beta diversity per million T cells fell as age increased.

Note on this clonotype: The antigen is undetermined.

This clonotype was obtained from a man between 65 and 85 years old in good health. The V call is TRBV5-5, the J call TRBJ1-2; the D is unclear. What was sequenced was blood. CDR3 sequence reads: CASNKPGLRYYGYTF. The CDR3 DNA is TGTGCCAGCAACAAACCGGGTCTGCGTTACTATGGCTACACCTTC.